This T cell receptor beta chain was captured by sequencing in a study of response to subunit inactivated influenza vaccine. Study conclusions and caveats: Only a handful of new T cells, the authors suggested, are recruited with each seasonal influenza vaccination.

TCRdb reanalysed the RT-PCR reads using MiXCR and keeps one entry per CDR3 protein. Of roughly 790,000 distinct CDR3 sequences in the sample, 21% were seen once. CDR1 and CDR2 from the germline V gene are SQVTM and ANQGSEA. This CDR3 comprises 12 residues. Concerning this clonotype: No antigen is known for it. At one of its ends the junction is not consistent with the germline gene, which may arise from a read error.

The starting material was PBMCs from blood, obtained about 5 days after vaccination. The rearrangement links TRBV29-1 to TRBJ2-3; D is possibly TRBD1 or TRBD2 (6 bases each). The source is a man aged 50-59 years who received an inactivated influenza vaccine. Here the CDR3 DNA reads TGCAGCGTAGGGGGGATTCCAGAGACGCAGTATTTT. Translated: CSVGGIPETQYF.